The 22 T cell receptor beta chains presented below share a single source sample, sequenced in a study of T cell changes during pregnancy in multiple sclerosis (dated by TCRdb to about 2019). Libraries were prepared through the immunoSEQ multiplex PCR assay. TCRdb carries this immuneACCESS record with in-frame sequences only. Its versions omit some clonotypes, under half of them owing to an unresolved V gene in the studies checked, with the rest unexplained. The sample table shows over 70,000 clones, and more than 85% are seen once. Of the sample, around 2% is held by the ten largest clones. Source: peripheral blood, taken in the first trimester of pregnancy. These receptors came from a female donor in good health, enrolled as a control in a pregnancy study.

This clone was seen a single time. The chain recombines TRBV6-6 with TRBJ2-1, with 8 bases lining up with TRBD2. With V trimmed by 2 bases and J by 13 bases, 4 bases remained unmatched. CDR1 and CDR2 from the germline V gene are MNHNY and SVGAGI (reference sequence). This CDR3 is built from 12 residues. The CDR3 spells CASSYGRGDQFF. The CDR3 nucleotides are TGTGCCAGCAGTTACGGGCGGGGGGATCAGTTCTTC.

The gene calls are TRBV7-2 and TRBJ2-1; TRBD2 agrees at 11 bases. V shed 3 bases, J shed 5 bases, and the junction held 3 bases outside the gene matches. The V gene's germline CDR1 is SGHTA and CDR2 FQGNSA. This CDR3 region has 15 residues. The CDR3 sequence is CASSFPTSGDNEQFF. The CDR3 region has the DNA TGTGCCAGCAGCTTTCCGACTAGCGGGGACAATGAGCAGTTCTTC.

V and J are TRBV7-9 and TRBJ2-6; D not resolved. CDR3 length: 15 amino acids. Trimming removed 5 bases from V and 1 base from J, with 9 bases in between. CDR1 and CDR2 from the germline V gene are SEHNR and FQNEAQ (reference sequence). DNA of the CDR3: TGTGCCAGCAGCGCTGGGCCATCTGGGGCCAACGTCCTGACTTTC. Translation gives CASSAGPSGANVLTF.

The CDR3 sequence is CASSLLASGGLDEQFF. The CDR3 DNA is TGTGCCAGCAGCTTATTGGCTAGCGGGGGGTTGGATGAGCAGTTCTTC. This chain links TRBV7-3 with TRBJ2-1; 11 bases agree with TRBD2. There are 16 residues in the CDR3. The junction had 8 bases not matched to a gene; V was cut back by 2 bases and J by 8 bases. Germline lookup yields CDR1 SGHTA and CDR2 FQGTGA.

This clone has a handful of counts. The genes are TRBV6-6 and TRBJ2-2; 8 bases are shared with TRBD1. This CDR3 has 15 residues. Unmatched junction bases numbered 10, after V lost 9 bases and J lost 4 bases. Germline V gene sequence: CDR1 MNHNY, CDR2 SVGAGI (reference sequence). In DNA form, the CDR3 reads TGTGCCAGTCGACCCAGGGGGCGCGGCACCGGGGAGCTGTTTTTT. Amino acids: CASRPRGRGTGELFF.

The DNA for the CDR3 is TGTGCCAGCAGCCAAGTCGGAGTTAGCGGGGGCAGGCAGTACTTC. The encoded protein is CASSQVGVSGGRQYF. The chain is built from TRBV4-2 and TRBJ2-7, with 9 bases lining up with TRBD2. CDR3 length equals 15 residues. V gave up 1 base and J gave up 9 bases; unmatched junction bases: 10. Germline V lookup: CDR1 LGHNA, CDR2 YNFKEQ.

CDR3 DNA sequence: TGTGCCAGCTCACTCCAACTAGCGGGGTCAGATACGCAGTATTTT. As protein: CASSLQLAGSDTQYF. The chain carries TRBV18 and TRBJ2-3; 10 bases fit TRBD2. The trim removed 4 bases at V and 4 bases at J, leaving 5 bases unmatched. This CDR3 is built from 15 residues. Germline-derived CDR1 and CDR2 are KGHSH and LQKENI.

The V call is TRBV5-1, the J call TRBJ2-7, with 8 bases matching TRBD1. The CDR3 runs to 14 residues. Germline V lookup: CDR1 SGHRS, CDR2 YFSETQ. With V trimmed by 7 bases and J by 4 bases, 10 bases remained unmatched. CDR3 nucleotide sequence: TGCGCCAGCGCATCTTCCGGGACAGGATACGAGCAGTACTTC. Residues: CASASSGTGYEQYF.

The chain carries TRBV4-1 and TRBJ1-6; D unresolved. CDR1 is MGHRA and CDR2 is YSYEKL in the germline V gene. This CDR3 is built from 17 residues. V shed 4 bases and J shed 1 base, with 14 bases lying between them. DNA of the CDR3: TGCGCCAGCAGCCTCTTGCAGCGAGGGTCCTATAATTCACCCCTCCACTTT. It codes for CASSLLQRGSYNSPLHF.

The chain uses TRBV6-1 and TRBJ1-1, with a tentative D call TRBD1 (6 bases). This CDR3 has 14 amino acids. The V gene lost 7 bases and the J gene lost 10 bases, with 22 bases spanning the gap. CDR1 and CDR2 (germline): MNHNS, SASEGT. The CDR3 reads CASTSETGYGGAFF. CDR3 sequence (DNA): TGTGCCAGCACCTCCGAGACAGGATATGGGGGAGCTTTCTTT.

The chain joins TRBV5-1 to TRBJ2-7; no definite D call. This CDR3 spans 14 amino acids. Looked up from germline, CDR1 is SGHRS and CDR2 is YFSETQ. Trimming left V 0 bases short and J 7 bases short, with 14 bases between. The CDR3 DNA sequence: TGCGCCAGCAGCTTGGGCCATTCGCGCTGGGAGCAGTACTTC. Translated, it gives CASSLGHSRWEQYF.

The rearrangement joins TRBV5-1 to TRBJ1-1, with TRBD1 matching 7 bases. The germline V gene encodes CDR1 SGHRS and CDR2 YFSETQ. CDR3 length: 13 amino acids. The V and J ends lost 0 bases and 5 bases, in that order; junction bases with no gene match: 1. The chain's CDR3 is CASSLGRGTEAFF. The CDR3 region has the DNA TGCGCCAGCAGCTTGGGCAGGGGGACTGAAGCTTTCTTT. Looking up the rest from reference TRBV5-1 and TRBJ1-1 gives the full variable domain: KAGVTQTPRYLIKTRGQQVTLSCSPISGHRSVSWYQQTPGQGLQFLFEYFSETQRNKGNFPGRFSGRQFSNSRSEMNVSTLELGDSALYLCASSLGRGTEAFFGQGTRLTVV.

The V gene is TRBV5-5, the J gene TRBJ2-3, with 10 bases matching TRBD1. This CDR3 spans 17 amino acids. The germline CDR1 and CDR2 sequences are SGHKS and YYEKEE (reference sequence). The V gene end was trimmed by 4 bases and the J gene end by 1 base; junction bases not matched to a gene: 9. In DNA, the CDR3 is TGTGCCAGCAGCGGCCGACAGGGGGCGAGGGGCACAGATACGCAGTATTTT. Translation gives CASSGRQGARGTDTQYF.

This clone was seen a few times. The rearrangement joins TRBV5-1 to TRBJ1-6; D is perhaps TRBD1 (6 bases). The length of the CDR3 is 14 residues. The germline V and J ends were trimmed by 4 bases and 9 bases, with 14 bases remaining between them. Germline V gives CDR1 SGHRS, CDR2 YFSETQ. This CDR3 reads CASSDIGGSSPLHF. The CDR3 region has the DNA TGCGCCAGCAGCGATATAGGGGGAAGTTCACCCCTCCACTTT.

This chain connects TRBV4-3 to TRBJ1-3; 10 bases line up with TRBD1. Germline V gene data show CDR1 as LGHNA and CDR2 as YSLEER. This CDR3 has 17 amino acids. The V gene end was trimmed by 0 bases and the J gene end by 4 bases; junction bases not matched to a gene: 6. The CDR3 is CASSQEGQGIRGNTIYF. The CDR3 nucleotides are TGCGCCAGCAGCCAAGAGGGACAGGGGATTCGGGGAAACACCATATATTTT.

This chain uses TRBV7-9 with TRBJ1-4, with TRBD1 matching over 9 bases. Germline V gives CDR1 SEHNR, CDR2 FQNEAQ (reference sequence). The V segment lost 4 bases and the J segment 6 bases; nucleotides outside the gene matches: 15. CDR3 length equals 18 residues. The CDR3 protein is CASSSTRGQGWIDEKLFF. DNA for the CDR3: TGTGCCAGCAGCTCAACGAGGGGACAGGGATGGATAGATGAAAAACTGTTTTTT.

This clone was seen only once. V is TRBV5-1 and J is TRBJ2-7, with 8 bases that match TRBD2. Trimming took 7 bases from V and 2 from J; bases not matched to a gene: 5. This CDR3 has 13 residues. Germline V gene lookup returns CDR1 SGHRS and CDR2 YFSETQ. The CDR3 DNA follows: TGCGCCAGCCGGGAGGGGAGTACCTACGAGCAGTACTTC. Its protein product is CASREGSTYEQYF.

The V call is TRBV7-3, the J call TRBJ2-2; no reliable D call. In germline, CDR1 is SGHTA, CDR2 FQGTGA. The CDR3 covers 18 residues. Trimming took 3 bases from V and 4 from J, leaving 21 bases between them. CDR3 amino acids: CASSLEGQALRGTGELFF. For the CDR3, the DNA is TGTGCCAGCAGCTTGGAAGGCCAGGCCCTCCGTGGCACCGGGGAGCTGTTTTTT.

The chain is built from TRBV11-2 and TRBJ2-6, with 7 positions matching TRBD1. CDR3 length: 18 amino acids. Germline CDR1 and CDR2: SGHAT and FQNNGV. V shed 5 bases, J shed 2 bases, and the junction held 12 bases outside the gene matches. In nucleotides, the CDR3 is TGTGCCAGCAGCCCGAGGGGGCTAGTTATGGCTGGGGCCAACGTCCTGACTTTC. It yields the protein CASSPRGLVMAGANVLTF.

V is TRBV11-3 and J is TRBJ2-2; D possibly corresponds to TRBD2 (5 bases). V was cut by 4 bases and J by 7 bases, with 13 bases left in between. The CDR3 length is 14 residues. The germline V gene encodes CDR1 SGHNT and CDR2 YENEEA. The CDR3 DNA reads TGTGCCAGCAGCTCCTTGTACGGGAACGGGGAGCTGTTTTTT. Encoded protein: CASSSLYGNGELFF.

The chain uses TRBV4-2 and TRBJ2-7, with TRBD2 matching 11 bases. The germline V gene has CDR1 LGHNA and CDR2 YNFKEQ. The J segment lost 3 bases and the V segment lost 4 bases, leaving 8 bases of the junction unmatched. This CDR3 region has 16 residues. The CDR3 region has the DNA TGTGCCAGCAGCCCAGCCCTAGCGGGGGGATTCTACGAGCAGTACTTC. Translated, it gives CASSPALAGGFYEQYF.

This chain connects TRBV7-9 to TRBJ1-1, with 7 bases aligning to TRBD1. From germline, CDR1 is SEHNR and CDR2 FQNEAQ (reference sequence). CDR3 size: 15 residues. Trimming cost V 5 bases and J 0 bases; bases outside gene matches: 6. CDR3 amino acids: CASSAYRGMNTEAFF. The CDR3 DNA follows: TGTGCCAGCAGCGCGTACAGGGGCATGAACACTGAAGCTTTCTTT. The full variable domain, in which reference TRBV7-9 and TRBJ1-1 provide the parts outside the CDR3, is DTGVSQNPRHKITKRGQNVTFRCDPISEHNRLYWYRQTLGQGPEFLTYFQNEAQLEKSRLLSDRFSAERPKGSFSTLEIQRTEQGDSAMYLCASSAYRGMNTEAFFGQGTRLTVV.